This TCR beta chain is drawn from a study of shared clonotypes between healthy human individuals. CDR3 length: 19 amino acids. Germline CDR1 is PRHDT and CDR2 is FYEKMQ (reference sequence). V lost 3 bases to trimming and J lost 9 bases; unmatched junction nucleotides: 14. Template for every sorted-subset replicate PCR totaled roughly 200 ng DNA, 30,000 to 35,000 T cell genomes. This table comes from immunoSEQ multiplex PCR, and its TCRdb copy is limited to in-frame clones, with some not included. The sample consists of nearly 1 million clones, over 60% of them appearing once. The sample was memory CD4+ T cells sorted from blood. Described subset: CD45RA-negative fraction. The V and J genes are TRBV13 and TRBJ2-1; TRBD2 matches at 16 bases. This TCR was sampled from a man in his late teens or twenties in good health. The CDR3 DNA sequence: TGTGCCAGCAGCTTCGATCCACCGGGGACTAGCGGGAGGGCCACTGAGCAGTTCTTC. Amino acid sequence: CASSFDPPGTSGRATEQFF.